These T cell receptor beta chains were read from a single sample in a study of blood T cell repertoires in COVID-19. Method: immunoSEQ multiplex PCR; TCRdb's copy keeps in-frame clones and lacks some. The table has nearly 350,000 clones, 88% seen once. Sequenced input: peripheral blood. The receptors were gathered from a woman in her 70s with COVID-19, enrolled during active disease. The CDR3 runs from the conserved cysteine through the conserved F or W. A D gene is named only where the DNA matches it firmly. The size of a clone is reported for some rows only, either as once, few or many, or as a class for expanded clones.

NA | NA | TRBJ2-2 | TRBV5-1 | CASSLSPAGASTGELFF | TGCGCCAGCAGCTTGTCACCCGCGGGGGCGAGTACCGGGGAGCTGTTTTTT
NA | NA | TRBJ2-5 | TRBV20-1 | CSASDPTRGQETQYF | TGCAGTGCTAGTGACCCCACGAGGGGGCAAGAGACCCAGTACTTC
few | NA | TRBJ2-3 | TRBV6-5 | CASKLAEATDTQYF | TGTGCCAGCAAACTCGCTGAAGCGACAGATACGCAGTATTTT
NA | NA | TRBJ1-5 | TRBV12-3/TRBV12-4 | CASSLNQPQHF | TGTGCCAGCAGCCTAAATCAGCCCCAGCATTTT
NA | NA | TRBJ1-6 | TRBV5-1 | CASSSGGISDSPLHF | TGCGCCAGCAGCTCCGGGGGAATATCGGATTCACCCCTCCACTTT
NA | NA | TRBJ1-1 | TRBV30 | CAWRSGNTEAFF | TGTGCCTGGAGATCGGGAAACACTGAAGCTTTCTTT
NA | NA | TRBJ1-2 | TRBV23-1 | CASSQSIDDTRNYGYTF | TGCGCCAGCAGTCAATCGATTGACGACACACGAAACTATGGCTACACCTTC
NA | NA | TRBJ1-2 | TRBV6-6 | CASSREGVEYGYTF | TGTGCCAGCAGCAGGGAGGGGGTCGAATATGGCTACACCTTC
NA | TRBD2 | TRBJ2-3 | TRBV6-2/TRBV6-3 | CASSNPSGGAPDTQYF | TGTGCCAGCAGTAACCCTAGCGGGGGGGCCCCAGATACGCAGTATTTT
NA | NA | TRBJ1-1 | TRBV7-2 | CASSSQGLNTEAFF | TGTGCCAGCAGCTCCCAGGGCCTGAACACTGAAGCTTTCTTT
NA | TRBD2 | TRBJ2-1 | TRBV27 | CASSLWWGGNNEQFF | TGTGCCAGCAGTTTATGGTGGGGGGGAAACAATGAGCAGTTCTTC
NA | TRBD1 | TRBJ1-6 | TRBV5-1 | CASSWLPQGQENSPLHF | TGCGCCAGCAGCTGGTTACCCCAGGGACAGGAGAATTCACCCCTCCACTTT
NA | TRBD1 | TRBJ1-2 | TRBV6-2/TRBV6-3 | CASSLGGGYTF | TGTGCCAGCAGCCTAGGGGGCGGCTACACCTTC
NA | TRBD2 | TRBJ2-3 | TRBV5-8 | CASSRIGLAGGPDTQYF | TGTGCCAGCAGCCGGATAGGACTAGCGGGGGGCCCAGATACGCAGTATTTT
NA | TRBD1 | TRBJ1-1 | TRBV24-1 | CATSDSRTGTGGEAFF | TGTGCCACCAGTGATTCTAGGACCGGGACAGGCGGTGAAGCTTTCTTT
NA | TRBD1 | TRBJ1-2 | TRBV19 | CASSQLTGAYGYTF | TGTGCCAGTAGTCAACTGACAGGGGCCTATGGCTACACCTTC
once | NA | TRBJ2-7 | TRBV6-5 | CASSLYDRFEEQYF | TGTGCCAGCAGCCTTTACGACAGGTTTGAGGAGCAGTACTTC
NA | NA | TRBJ1-4 | TRBV7-2 | CASSLGIPNEKLFF | TGTGCCAGCAGCTTAGGTATCCCTAATGAAAAACTGTTTTTT
NA | TRBD2 | TRBJ2-3 | TRBV28 | CASSLFGLAGVYTDTQYF | TGTGCCAGCAGTTTATTCGGACTAGCGGGGGTATACACAGATACGCAGTATTTT
NA | NA | TRBJ1-2 | TRBV6-2/TRBV6-3 | CASSYLDNYGYTF | TGTGCCAGCAGTTACCTAGACAACTATGGCTACACCTTC
NA | TRBD1 | TRBJ1-3 | TRBV27 | CASSTTGPGNTIYF | TGTGCCAGCAGCACGACAGGGCCTGGAAACACCATATATTTT
NA | NA | TRBJ1-1 | TRBV13 | CASSRDTNTEAFF | TGTGCCAGCAGCCGGGACACGAACACTGAAGCTTTCTTT
NA | NA | TRBJ1-2 | TRBV27 | CASSFPTLRQKNYGYTF | TGTGCCAGCAGTTTCCCTACGTTGAGACAGAAAAACTATGGCTACACCTTC
NA | NA | TRBJ2-3 | TRBV28 | CASSEFSGGPGDTQYF | TGTGCCAGCAGTGAATTTTCAGGGGGGCCAGGAGATACGCAGTATTTT
NA | NA | TRBJ2-2 | TRBV7-3 | CASSLYGGGAAGELFF | TGTGCCAGCAGCTTATATGGAGGGGGCGCGGCCGGGGAGCTGTTTTTT
NA | NA | TRBJ1-2 | TRBV7-9 | CASSLVGGENYGYTF | TGTGCCAGCAGCTTAGTTGGGGGCGAGAACTATGGCTACACCTTC
once | NA | TRBJ1-5 | TRBV5-6 | CASSLVPGARPQHF | TGTGCCAGCAGCTTGGTTCCAGGGGCGCGGCCCCAGCATTTT
NA | TRBD1 | TRBJ2-7 | TRBV6-5 | CASSQTGADYEQYF | TGTGCCAGCAGCCAGACAGGGGCCGACTACGAGCAGTACTTC
once | NA | TRBJ1-5 | TRBV27 | CASSLVGTLGIQPQHF | TGTGCCAGCAGTTTAGTCGGGACATTGGGTATACAGCCCCAGCATTTT
NA | NA | TRBJ1-2 | TRBV19 | CASRPAGARYGYTF | TGTGCCAGTAGACCCGCAGGGGCGAGATATGGCTACACCTTC
NA | NA | TRBJ1-3 | TRBV9 | CASSVEMGASGNTIYF | TGTGCCAGCAGCGTAGAGATGGGGGCATCTGGAAACACCATATATTTT
NA | NA | TRBJ1-1 | TRBV7-2 | CASSPRGTEAFF | TGTGCCAGCAGCCCCCGGGGCACTGAAGCTTTCTTT
NA | NA | TRBJ2-3 | TRBV7-3 | CASSDSGGQTDTQYF | TGTGCCAGCAGCGACTCGGGGGGCCAAACAGATACGCAGTATTTT
NA | TRBD1 | TRBJ1-3 | TRBV5-1 | CASSLRGQGAGGNTIYF | TGCGCCAGCAGCCTGCGAGGACAGGGGGCGGGAGGAAACACCATATATTTT
NA | NA | TRBJ1-2 | TRBV7-9 | CASSGSTGYDGYTF | TGTGCCAGCTCAGGCAGTACAGGCTACGATGGCTACACCTTC
NA | TRBD1 | TRBJ1-2 | TRBV2 | CASKTGGASLGGYTF | TGTGCCAGCAAGACAGGGGGCGCTTCGCTAGGGGGCTACACCTTC
once | NA | TRBJ1-6 | TRBV3-1/TRBV3-2 | CASSQDFTAPSPLHF | TGTGCCAGCAGCCAAGATTTTACAGCCCCGTCACCCCTCCACTTT
NA | NA | TRBJ1-1 | TRBV29-1 | CSVEQNTEAFF | TGCAGCGTGGAACAGAACACTGAAGCTTTCTTT
NA | TRBD1 | TRBJ1-2 | TRBV2 | CASTGTDNYGYTF | TGTGCCAGCACCGGGACAGACAACTATGGCTACACCTTC
NA | NA | TRBJ2-1 | TRBV6-1 | CASSDALNEQFF | TGTGCCAGCAGTGATGCCCTAAATGAGCAGTTCTTC
NA | NA | TRBJ1-2 | TRBV4-1 | CASSQGVGGYGYTF | TGCGCCAGCAGCCAGGGAGTGGGGGGCTATGGCTACACCTTC
NA | TRBD1 | TRBJ1-2 | TRBV5-4 | CASSLQQGAYGYTF | TGTGCCAGCAGCTTGCAACAGGGGGCCTATGGCTACACCTTC
NA | TRBD1 | TRBJ2-2 | TRBV19 | CASSGTGATGELFF | TGTGCCAGTAGTGGGACAGGGGCCACCGGGGAGCTGTTTTTT
NA | NA | TRBJ1-2 | TRBV28 | CASSRGQWEGYGYTF | TGTGCCAGCAGTCGTGGACAGTGGGAGGGCTATGGCTACACCTTC
NA | NA | TRBJ2-5 | TRBV7-2 | CASSLSGGGSKTQYF | TGTGCCAGCAGCTTATCGGGAGGGGGCTCAAAGACCCAGTACTTC
NA | TRBD1 | TRBJ2-5 | TRBV5-4 | CASSRTGVETQYF | TGTGCCAGCAGCAGGACAGGCGTGGAGACCCAGTACTTC
NA | NA | TRBJ2-3 | TRBV7-9 | CASSLGGLDTQYF | TGTGCCAGCAGCTTAGGGGGCCTTGATACGCAGTATTTT
NA | NA | TRBJ2-7 | TRBV6-5 | CASSYSWSAVYYEQYF | TGTGCCAGCAGTTACTCTTGGTCGGCGGTTTACTACGAGCAGTACTTC
NA | NA | TRBJ2-7 | TRBV7-8 | CASSLAFIYEQYF | TGTGCCAGCAGCTTAGCGTTTATCTACGAGCAGTACTTC
many | TRBD1 | TRBJ1-4 | TRBV7-8 | CASSRRDRGYGLFF | TGTGCCAGCAGCCGCCGGGACAGGGGATATGGACTGTTTTTT
NA | NA | TRBJ1-1 | TRBV5-6 | CASSLDVRGNTEAFF | TGTGCCAGCAGCTTGGATGTGCGGGGGAACACTGAAGCTTTCTTT
NA | TRBD1 | TRBJ2-2 | TRBV5-8 | CASSLVGTGVAGELFF | TGTGCCAGCAGCTTGGTTGGGACAGGGGTTGCCGGGGAGCTGTTTTTT
NA | NA | TRBJ1-3 | TRBV3-1/TRBV3-2 | CASSQVIRGGNTIYF | TGTGCCAGCAGCCAAGTAATAAGGGGCGGAAACACCATATATTTT